Listed below are T cell receptor beta chains from one sample, sequenced in a study of cytomegalovirus exposure and HLA in healthy donors. Clones were read by immunoSEQ multiplex PCR, and TCRdb kept only the in-frame ones, dropping some. The data show about 94,000 clones, more than 65% seen once. Material for sequencing was PBMCs. The source of these receptors is a human donor in good health. Each CDR3 is given with its conserved first and last residue. Fields, in order: J gene, clone size, V gene, D gene, CDR3 protein, CDR3 DNA. The D gene is left open where the match is weak. A clone size is listed for some rows: how often the clone was seen (once, few, many), or a class if it is expanded.

>TRBJ2-7|.|TRBV27|TRBD2
CASTPRQLAGVYEQYF
TGTGCCAGCACCCCCCGGCAACTAGCGGGAGTCTACGAGCAGTACTTC
>TRBJ2-7|.|TRBV9|.
CASSVGADSYEQYF
TGTGCCAGCAGCGTAGGAGCGGATTCCTACGAGCAGTACTTC
>TRBJ2-6|.|TRBV5-1|TRBD1
CASSRDRGTGANVLTF
TGCGCCAGCAGCCGGGACAGGGGCACTGGGGCCAACGTCCTGACTTTC
>TRBJ2-5|.|TRBV18|TRBD2
CASSPGSGRARETQYF
TGTGCCAGCTCACCCGGCTCCGGGAGGGCCAGGGAGACCCAGTACTTC
>TRBJ2-3|.|TRBV5-4|.
CASSAGLPTDTQYF
TGTGCCAGCAGCGCGGGACTCCCCACGGATACGCAGTATTTT
>TRBJ2-7|.|TRBV5-4|TRBD2
CASSRRLAGAPYEQYF
TGTGCCAGCAGTCGTCGACTAGCGGGAGCCCCCTACGAGCAGTACTTC
>TRBJ2-1|.|TRBV27|.
CASSLSPGIYNEQFF
TGTGCCAGCAGTTTATCACCGGGGATCTACAATGAGCAGTTCTTC
>TRBJ1-4|medium-sized|TRBV19|.
CASQQGGLNEKLFF
TGTGCCAGTCAGCAGGGCGGTCTTAATGAAAAACTGTTTTTT
>TRBJ2-3|many|TRBV5-1|TRBD2
CASSLVLGTSGGATDTQYF
TGCGCCAGCAGCTTGGTTCTCGGGACTAGCGGGGGGGCTACAGATACGCAGTATTTT
>TRBJ2-3|once|TRBV19|TRBD2
CASSIAGRDTDTQYF
TGTGCCAGTAGTATTGCCGGGAGGGACACAGATACGCAGTATTTT
>TRBJ2-1|.|TRBV16|.
CASSPSGAGEQFF
TGTGCCAGCAGCCCTTCGGGTGCGGGAGAGCAGTTCTTC
>TRBJ1-1|.|TRBV1|.
CTSSHGTGATTEAFF
TGCACCAGCAGCCATGGGACAGGGGCTACCACTGAAGCTTTCTTT
>TRBJ2-7|once|TRBV29-1|.
CSVDKGNEQYF
TGCAGCGTTGACAAGGGGAACGAGCAGTACTTC
>TRBJ1-3|.|TRBV7-6|.
CASSWQGELTGNTIYF
TGTGCCAGCAGCTGGCAAGGGGAACTAACAGGAAACACCATATATTTT
>TRBJ1-2|.|TRBV19|TRBD1
CASSIQLQGPTMGNYGYTF
TGTGCCAGTAGTATACAACTACAGGGGCCTACTATGGGTAACTATGGCTACACCTTC
>TRBJ2-3|.|TRBV7-9|.
CASSPPRGASNTQYF
TGTGCCAGCAGCCCACCCCGGGGGGCCTCGAATACGCAGTATTTT
>TRBJ2-5|.|TRBV6-6|.
CASSPPGGQRETQYF
TGTGCCAGCAGCCCCCCCGGGGGGCAGAGAGAGACCCAGTACTTC
>TRBJ2-2|.|TRBV18|.
CASSPMSGHFTTGELFF
TGTGCCAGCTCACCAATGTCAGGCCACTTTACCACCGGGGAGCTGTTTTTT
>TRBJ2-3|few|TRBV7-9|.
CASSSWRGDTQYF
TGTGCCAGCAGCTCCTGGCGGGGAGATACGCAGTATTTT
>TRBJ1-4|.|TRBV27|TRBD1
CASSRETGIGEKLFF
TGTGCCAGCAGTAGAGAGACAGGGATCGGTGAAAAACTGTTTTTT
>TRBJ2-5|.|TRBV11-2|.
CASSPDRQETQYF
TGTGCCAGCAGCCCCGACAGACAAGAGACCCAGTACTTC
>TRBJ2-5|.|TRBV7-2|.
CASSAPWGGRETQYF
TGTGCCAGCAGCGCACCATGGGGGGGGCGCGAGACCCAGTACTTC
>TRBJ2-5|.|TRBV7-7|.
CASSSDLGGTQYF
TGTGCCAGCAGCTCGGACCTCGGAGGGACCCAGTACTTC
>TRBJ2-7|.|TRBV9|TRBD2
CASSVGTSGRAWEQYF
TGTGCCAGCAGCGTAGGGACTAGCGGGAGGGCGTGGGAGCAGTACTTC